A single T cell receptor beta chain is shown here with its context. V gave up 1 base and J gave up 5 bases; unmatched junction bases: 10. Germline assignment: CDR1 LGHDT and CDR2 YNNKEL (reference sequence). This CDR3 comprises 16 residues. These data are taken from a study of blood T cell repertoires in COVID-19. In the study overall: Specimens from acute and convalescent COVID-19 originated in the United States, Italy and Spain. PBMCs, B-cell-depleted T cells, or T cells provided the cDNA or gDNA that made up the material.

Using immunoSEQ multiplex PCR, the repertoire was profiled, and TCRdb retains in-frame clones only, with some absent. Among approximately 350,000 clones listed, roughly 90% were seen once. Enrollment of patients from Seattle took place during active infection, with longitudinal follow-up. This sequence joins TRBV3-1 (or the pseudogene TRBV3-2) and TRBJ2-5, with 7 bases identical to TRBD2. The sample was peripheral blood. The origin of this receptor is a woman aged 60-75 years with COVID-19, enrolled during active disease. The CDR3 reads CASSQAEAGWEETQYF. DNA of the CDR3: TGTGCCAGCAGCCAAGCCGAAGCGGGATGGGAGGAGACCCAGTACTTC.